The clone carrying this T cell receptor beta chain appeared many times. Its antigen remains unknown. The data derive from a study of spatial heterogeneity in lung cancer. TCRdb reanalysed the 5' RACE reads using MiXCR and keeps one entry per CDR3 protein. This table holds about 13,000 distinct CDR3 sequences, 3.2% found once. The V and J ends lost 0 bases and 8 bases, in that order; junction bases with no gene match: 2. The CDR3 is made up of 14 amino acids. Germline V CDR1 and CDR2: SGHTA, FQGNSA. Study-wide results and limits: Counts that tracked tumor mutation counts were those of expanded intratumoral alpha and beta TCRs.

Stated time point: sample taken at primary tumor resection. Whole RNA, isolated from tumor, nontumor lung or frozen PBMC, was sequenced without prior sorting. The material sequenced was lung tumor tissue, taken at surgery. The receptor was isolated from a male donor with early-stage non-small cell lung cancer. The chain links TRBV7-2 to TRBJ2-1, with 9 bases lining up with TRBD2. This chain's CDR3 is CASSLAGTSYEQFF. CDR3 DNA: TGTGCCAGCAGCTTAGCAGGGACTAGCTATGAGCAGTTCTTC.